The 8 T cell receptor beta chains below come from one sample, sequenced in a study of control samples from healthy donors and cancer patients. Produced via immunoSEQ multiplex PCR; TCRdb's table is partial and in-frame only. The sample lists 170,000 or so clones, around 92% seen once, with 2% in the top ten. The sample taken for sequencing was blood. These receptors were collected from a woman in her 40s in good health.

The chain employs TRBV6-5 and TRBJ1-2; D remains ambiguous. V lost 7 bases and J lost 5, with 14 bases in between. Per germline, CDR1 MNHEY and CDR2 SVGAGI. This CDR3 is built from 13 residues. This CDR3 is CASKTRPRYGYTF. DNA of the CDR3: TGTGCCAGCAAGACTAGGCCTCGGTATGGCTACACCTTC.

The rearrangement joins TRBV7-9 to TRBJ1-2; D gene unclear. Trimming took off 6 bases at V and 4 bases at J, with 9 bases between the two ends. CDR1 and CDR2 (germline): SEHNR, FQNEAQ (reference sequence). This CDR3 has 12 amino acids. CDR3 region: CASSRATYGYTF. In DNA form, the CDR3 reads TGTGCCAGCAGTCGGGCGACCTATGGCTACACCTTC.

This chain links TRBV5-1 with TRBJ1-3; tentative D call: TRBD1 (5 bases). The CDR3 length is 13 residues. Germline CDR1 and CDR2: SGHRS and YFSETQ. V was clipped by 4 bases and J by 13 bases, with 18 bases between them. CDR3 bases: TGCGCCAGCAGCCCTGGGACCGACGGGATTATATATTTT. This sequence encodes CASSPGTDGIIYF.

V usage is TRBV6-5 and J usage is TRBJ1-6; unclear D gene. Germline loops: CDR1 MNHEY, CDR2 SVGAGI. The CDR3 is 12 residues long. V lost 6 bases, J lost 13 bases, and 13 bases lay in between. The CDR3 spells CASSEGESPLHF. CDR3 nucleotide sequence: TGTGCCAGCAGCGAGGGCGAGTCGCCCCTCCACTTT.

A remark on this clone: Other DNA sequences in this specimen translate into the identical CDR3. The chain joins TRBV19 to TRBJ1-6; D not certain. V shed 1 base and J shed 7 bases, with 5 bases lying between them. The germline gives CDR1 LNHDA, CDR2 SQIVND (reference sequence). This CDR3 has 13 residues. This CDR3 is CASSIGTNSPLHF. The DNA of the CDR3 is TGTGCCAGTAGTATAGGTACGAATTCACCCCTCCACTTT.

This rearrangement joins TRBV5-4 to TRBJ1-1, with D uncertain. The germline V gene has CDR1 SGHNT and CDR2 YYREEE (reference sequence). The V end lost 2 bases, the J end lost 2 bases, and 7 bases lay between the germline ends. The CDR3 has 13 residues. The CDR3 bases are TGTGCCAGCAGCTTCGGGCAAAACACTGAAGCTTTCTTT. It specifies CASSFGQNTEAFF.

As concerns this clone: Other DNA sequences within the sample encode an identical CDR3. The chain couples TRBV13 to TRBJ2-7; D may correspond to TRBD1 or TRBD2 (5 bases each). This CDR3 comprises 12 residues. Germline CDR1 is PRHDT and CDR2 is FYEKMQ (reference sequence). Trimming removed 3 bases from V and 2 bases from J, with 5 bases in between. CDR3 in DNA: TGTGCCAGCAGCTTGGGGGCCTACGAGCAGTACTTC. Residues: CASSLGAYEQYF.

The CDR3 DNA reads TGTGCCAGCAGTGGGCAAAAACAGGGCCAGCCCCAGCATTTT. It is translated as CASSGQKQGQPQHF. The chain recombines TRBV2 with TRBJ1-5; tentatively, D is TRBD1 (6 bases). The CDR3 runs 14 residues. Germline CDR1 and CDR2: SNHLY and FYNNEI. V was cut by 4 bases and J by 7 bases, with 14 bases left in between. Full variable domain (remainder filled in from reference TRBV2 and TRBJ1-5): EPEVTQTPSHQVTQMGQEVILRCVPISNHLYFYWYRQILGQKVEFLVSFYNNEISEKSEIFDDQFSVERPDGSNFTLKIRSTKLEDSAMYFCASSGQKQGQPQHFGDGTRLSIL.